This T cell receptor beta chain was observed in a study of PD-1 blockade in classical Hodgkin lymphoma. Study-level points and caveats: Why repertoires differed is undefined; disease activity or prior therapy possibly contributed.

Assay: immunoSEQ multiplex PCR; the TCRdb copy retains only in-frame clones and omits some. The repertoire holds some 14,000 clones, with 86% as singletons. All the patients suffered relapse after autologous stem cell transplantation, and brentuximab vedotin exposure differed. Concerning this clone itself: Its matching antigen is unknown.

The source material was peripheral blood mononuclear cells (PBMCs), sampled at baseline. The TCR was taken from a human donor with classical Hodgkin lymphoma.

CDR3 loop: CASSYLQLAGQETQYF. In DNA form, the CDR3 reads TGTGCCAGCAGCTATCTTCAACTAGCGGGACAAGAGACCCAGTACTTC. The chain employs TRBV6-6 and TRBJ2-5; 10 nucleotides agree with TRBD2. The trim removed 6 bases at V and 2 bases at J, leaving 9 bases unmatched. The CDR3 loop spans 16 amino acids. Germline V CDR1 and CDR2: MNHNY, SVGAGI (reference sequence).